The 19 T cell receptor beta chains below come from one sample, sequenced in a study of OX40 agonist ivuxolimab in advanced cancers. The repertoire was sequenced with immunoSEQ multiplex PCR; TCRdb's copy has only in-frame clones and lacks some. The repertoire holds 35,000 or so clones, with approximately 78% as singletons. Sequenced material: CD4+ or CD8+ T cells sorted from blood, taken in a trial of the OX40 agonist ivuxolimab. The source of these receptors is an adult with an advanced solid tumor such as melanoma, head and neck, liver or kidney cancer.

The CDR3 sequence: CASGTWGSETQYF. CDR3 sequence (DNA): TGCGCCAGCGGGACGTGGGGTTCAGAGACCCAGTACTTC. V and J are TRBV4-1 and TRBJ2-5, with D tentatively TRBD1 or TRBD2 (5 bases each). The CDR3 runs 13 residues. The germline gives CDR1 MGHRA, CDR2 YSYEKL. The V end lost 8 bases, the J end lost 4 bases, and 14 bases lay between the germline ends.

The chain employs TRBV5-6 and TRBJ2-2; D may be TRBD2 (5 bases). Germline lookup yields CDR1 SGHDT and CDR2 YYEEEE. CDR3 length: 17 residues. Trimming left V 3 bases short and J 0 bases short, with 15 bases between. Written as DNA, the CDR3 is TGTGCCAGCAGCTGGGCTCGGAGGACCGCGAACACCGGGGAGCTGTTTTTT. It is translated as CASSWARRTANTGELFF. Full variable domain (remainder filled in from reference TRBV5-6 and TRBJ2-2): DAGVTQSPTHLIKTRGQQVTLRCSPKSGHDTVSWYQQALGQGPQFIFQYYEEEERQRGNFPDRFSGHQFPNYSSELNVNALLLGDSALYLCASSWARRTANTGELFFGEGSRLTVL.

The chain carries TRBV5-6 and TRBJ2-5; a weak D match, TRBD1 (6 bases). Germline lookup yields CDR1 SGHDT and CDR2 YYEEEE. CDR3 size: 13 residues. V was clipped by 6 bases and J by 2 bases, with 11 bases between them. The CDR3 coding sequence is TGTGCCAGCACCCTGACAGGACAAGAGACCCAGTACTTC. Its translation is CASTLTGQETQYF.

V and J are TRBV15 and TRBJ2-7, with 9 bases identical to TRBD2. The V gene end was trimmed by 0 bases and the J gene end by 2 bases; junction bases not matched to a gene: 8. Germline V gene data show CDR1 as LNHNV and CDR2 as YYDKDF (reference sequence). The CDR3 is 17 amino acids. CDR3 sequence: CATSRDKAGGRPYEQYF. DNA for the CDR3: TGTGCCACCAGCAGAGATAAAGCGGGAGGAAGACCCTACGAGCAGTACTTC.

Only a few counts were recorded for this clone. The chain joins TRBV10-3 to TRBJ1-5, with TRBD1 matching over 9 bases. Germline-derived CDR1 and CDR2 are ENHRY and SYGVKD. Germline trimming cut 10 bases from V and 4 bases from J; bases unmatched to any gene: 2. The CDR3 spans 12 residues. CDR3 in DNA: TGTGCCACCGGGACAGGGAATCAGCCCCAGCATTTT. Residues: CATGTGNQPQHF.

DNA for the CDR3: TGCAGCGTATCGGACACCAGAAAGGGTGCTGAGCAGTTCTTC. Translation gives CSVSDTRKGAEQFF. The chain recombines TRBV29-1 with TRBJ2-1; tentative D call: TRBD1 (5 bases). Germline CDR1 reads SQVTM; CDR2 reads ANQGSEA. The germline V and J ends were trimmed by 6 bases and 9 bases, with 21 bases remaining between them. The CDR3 length is 14 residues.

This clone was seen only a few times. In DNA, the CDR3 is TGTGCCAGCAATGAACAGGGTAATAACGAGCAGTACTTC. Translated: CASNEQGNNEQYF. This chain connects TRBV18 to TRBJ2-7; tentative D call: TRBD1 (6 bases). The V gene's germline CDR1 is KGHSH and CDR2 LQKENI. V dropped 8 bases and J dropped 5 bases, with 16 bases sitting between them. The CDR3 spans 13 residues.

The V call is TRBV7-3, the J call TRBJ2-1, with D perhaps given as TRBD1 or TRBD2 (5 bases each). This CDR3 has 16 amino acids. CDR1 and CDR2 (germline): SGHTA, FQGTGA. The ends were cut back, 5 bases at V and 6 bases at J, with 20 bases in the middle. The DNA of the CDR3 is TGTGCCAGCAGCAGCAAAGGGACGGGTAAAGGCAATGAGCAGTTCTTC. Translated, it gives CASSSKGTGKGNEQFF.

V usage is TRBV18 and J usage is TRBJ2-2; 7 bases fit TRBD1. Germline V lookup: CDR1 KGHSH, CDR2 LQKENI. V lost 3 bases to trimming and J lost 2 bases; unmatched junction nucleotides: 3. The CDR3 runs to 15 residues. For the CDR3, the DNA is TGTGCCAGCTCACCGGGACAGAGTAACACCGGGGAGCTGTTTTTT. Its protein product is CASSPGQSNTGELFF.

The V gene is TRBV27, the J gene TRBJ2-7; D is undetermined. CDR1 MNHEY and CDR2 SMNVEV come from the germline V gene (reference sequence). CDR3 size: 14 residues. The ends were cut back, 11 bases at V and 6 bases at J, with 23 bases in the middle. This CDR3 is CAGQDAIHPCEQYF. The CDR3 DNA reads as TGTGCCGGCCAGGACGCTATCCACCCCTGCGAGCAGTACTTC.

The chain links TRBV7-8 to TRBJ2-1; 7 positions agree with TRBD1. CDR1 and CDR2 (germline): SGHVS, FQNEAQ. The V segment lost 6 bases and the J segment 8 bases; nucleotides outside the gene matches: 10. This CDR3 has 14 amino acids. CDR3 amino acids: CASSLFGQEDEQFF. The CDR3 coding sequence is TGTGCCAGCAGTTTGTTCGGACAGGAGGATGAGCAGTTCTTC.

There are a few counts of this clone. The gene calls are TRBV20-1 and TRBJ1-3; a weak D match, TRBD1 (5 bases). Germline lookup yields CDR1 DFQATT and CDR2 SNEGSKA (reference sequence). V shed 3 bases and J shed 14 bases, with 14 bases lying between them. The CDR3 is 11 residues long. CDR3 sequence: CSARADTGLYF. The CDR3 DNA sequence: TGCAGTGCTAGGGCTGACACGGGACTATATTTT.

This clone was picked up a small number of times. The chain links TRBV5-5 to TRBJ2-5; no reliable D call. From germline, CDR1 is SGHKS and CDR2 YYEKEE (reference sequence). With 2 bases removed from V and 2 bases from J, the gap between germline ends came to 7 bases. The CDR3 is 13 amino acids. CDR3 amino acids: CASSLRVQETQYF. The CDR3 nucleotides are TGTGCCAGCAGCTTAAGGGTACAAGAGACCCAGTACTTC.

The gene calls are TRBV27 and TRBJ2-1, with 9 bases lining up with TRBD1. V dropped 1 base and J dropped 4; count of bases not matched to a gene: 8. Germline V gene sequence: CDR1 MNHEY, CDR2 SMNVEV (reference sequence). The length of the CDR3 is 17 residues. CDR3 sequence: CASSLWRTGALYNEQFF. The CDR3 bases are TGTGCCAGCAGTTTATGGCGGACAGGGGCCCTTTACAATGAGCAGTTCTTC.

This CDR3 reads CASRELAGDQETQYF. The DNA of the CDR3 is TGTGCCAGTAGGGAGTTAGCGGGGGACCAAGAGACCCAGTACTTC. The gene calls are TRBV19 and TRBJ2-5, with 9 bases identical to TRBD2. The CDR3 contains 15 residues. CDR1 and CDR2 from the germline V gene are LNHDA and SQIVND (reference sequence). The V gene end was trimmed by 6 bases and the J gene end by 0 bases; junction bases not matched to a gene: 5.

This rearrangement joins TRBV9 to TRBJ2-2, with 7 bases that match TRBD2. The CDR3 length is 16 residues. Germline V lookup: CDR1 SGDLS, CDR2 YYNGEE. J lost 7 bases, V lost 0 bases, and 9 bases had no gene match. The CDR3 is CASSVEAGVVRGELFF. As DNA, the CDR3 is TGTGCCAGCAGCGTAGAGGCGGGGGTAGTGCGCGGGGAGCTGTTTTTT.

The gene calls are TRBV7-6 and TRBJ2-3; weak D call: TRBD2 (6 bases). This CDR3 is built from 16 residues. V was cut by 5 bases and J by 2 bases, with 17 bases left in between. Per the germline V gene, CDR1 is SGHVS and CDR2 is FNYEAQ. The CDR3 nucleotides are TGTGCCAGCAGCCCCTTAGGCGGGGAAGTCACAGATACGCAGTATTTT. Translating gives CASSPLGGEVTDTQYF.

The V call is TRBV6-1, the J call TRBJ1-2; D uncertain. Trimming took off 6 bases at V and 4 bases at J, with 3 bases between the two ends. Germline CDR1 reads MNHNS; CDR2 reads SASEGT. This CDR3 comprises 10 residues. Here the CDR3 DNA reads TGTGCCAGCAGCCTCTATGGCTACACCTTC. It is translated as CASSLYGYTF.

This chain joins TRBV19 and TRBJ2-6; D unclear. Trimming cost V 3 bases and J 2 bases, with 11 bases left between them. CDR3 size: 16 residues. Germline V gene data show CDR1 as LNHDA and CDR2 as SQIVND (reference sequence). The CDR3 DNA follows: TGTGCCAGTAGTATTGGATTGATCGCTGGGGCCAACGTCCTGACTTTC. Amino acids: CASSIGLIAGANVLTF.